A single sample gave rise to the 26 T cell receptor beta chains below, sequenced in a study of tumor-infiltrating lymphocytes in primary liver carcinoma. From about 0.45 ug total RNA, TCR beta cDNA was generated with a primer in the constant region. Three nested multiplex PCR rounds, a slightly modified ARM-PCR method, built the TCR beta libraries. TRBV1-TRBV30 forward primers paired with a C-beta reverse primer drove the first two PCR rounds, around 10 cycles each. MiXCR, run by TCRdb on the multiplex PCR reads, gives a single entry per CDR3 protein. The sample holds under 85,000 distinct CDR3 sequences; around 70% are singletons and the top ten take 15% to 20%. For each extraction, RNA and DNA were obtained together from around 18-30 mg of unsorted bulk tissue. The specimen sequenced was liver tumor tissue from sampling region 1. Subset of the sample: tumor region T1, superior pole. Source of these receptors: a man in his forties with primary liver carcinoma and hepatitis B virus infection.

Of note for this clonotype: Because the CDR3 is missing its conserved closing phenylalanine or tryptophan, this is likely a read error. This chain connects TRBV6-2 or TRBV6-3 to TRBJ2-3; D remains unclear. Germline CDR1 reads MNHEY; CDR2 reads SVGEGT. This CDR3 has 11 amino acids. The CDR3 coding sequence is TGTGCCAGCAGTTCCACAGATGCGCAGTATTAT. This gives the protein CASSSTDAQYY.

Remarks on this clonotype: At one end the junction does not follow the germline gene, possibly because of a read error. The chain links TRBV4-2 to TRBJ2-5, with 11 positions matching TRBD2. Germline lookup yields CDR1 LGHNA and CDR2 YNFKEQ. The CDR3 runs to 16 residues. The CDR3 region has the DNA TGTGCCAGCAACCAAGTAACTAGCGGGAGTAGAGAGACTCAGTACTTC. Its translation is CASNQVTSGSRETQYF.

The chain has TRBV29-1 and TRBJ2-1; D is undetermined. Germline CDR1 reads SQVTM; CDR2 reads ANQGSEA. This CDR3 is built from 12 residues. The germline V and J ends were trimmed by 4 bases and 9 bases, with 13 bases remaining between them. Here the CDR3 DNA reads TGCAGCGTTGTTAGGTTGCGATCTGAGCAGTTCTTC. Translated, it gives CSVVRLRSEQFF.

The chain recombines TRBV6-5 with TRBJ2-1, with a possible D match to TRBD2 (5 bases). The CDR3 is 15 residues long. The V end lost 5 bases, the J end lost 4 bases, and 15 bases lay between the germline ends. CDR1 MNHEY and CDR2 SVGAGI come from the germline V gene. The CDR3 loop reads CASSPGPAAYNEQFF. The CDR3 DNA sequence: TGTGCCAGCAGTCCTGGACCAGCGGCATACAATGAGCAGTTCTTC.

The genes are TRBV11-2 and TRBJ2-1, with D unclear. The CDR3 covers 13 residues. Germline-derived CDR1 and CDR2 are SGHAT and FQNNGV. As DNA, the CDR3 is TGTCCCAACAGCTTAAATGATGCCAATGAGCAGTTCTTC. Encoded protein: CPNSLNDANEQFF.

Concerning this clonotype itself: The junction departs from the called germline gene at one end, perhaps through a read error. The J gene is TRBJ2-5, the V gene TRBV7-8; D not certain. CDR1 and CDR2 (germline): SGHVS, FQNEAQ. The CDR3 contains 15 residues. The CDR3 DNA follows: TGTGCCAGGAGCTTGGTGGTGCGGTCCCAAGAGACCCAGCACTTC. It specifies CARSLVVRSQETQHF.

A note on this clonotype: Germline and junction disagree at one end, which may indicate a read error. This sequence joins TRBV4-2 and TRBJ2-1; no definite D call. Germline-derived CDR1 and CDR2 are LGHNA and YNFKEQ. CDR3 length: 16 residues. CDR3 protein: CASSQARVSDYNEQFF. CDR3 in DNA: TGTGCCAGCAGCCAAGCCCGCGTGAGTGATTACAATGAGCAGTTCTTT.

The chain recombines TRBV20-1 with TRBJ1-1, with a tentative D call TRBD1 (5 bases). V dropped 3 bases and J dropped 3 bases, with 14 bases sitting between them. The CDR3 is 14 amino acids. Germline V gene data show CDR1 as DFQATT and CDR2 as SNEGSKA (reference sequence). The CDR3 nucleotides read TGCAGTGCTAGGATGGGGGAAGGGGACACTGAAGCTTTCTTT. Its protein is CSARMGEGDTEAFF.

The sample holds one count of this clonotype. Sequence at one end of the junction differs from germline and may be a read error. This chain connects TRBV10-3 to TRBJ1-1; 7 nucleotides match TRBD1. The germline CDR1 and CDR2 sequences are ENHRY and SYGVKD. The CDR3 loop spans 16 amino acids. In nucleotides, the CDR3 is TGTGTCATCAGCCGAGGAGACCGGGACAGCTACGCTGAAGCTTTCTTT. It codes for CVISRGDRDSYAEAFF.

This clonotype was counted a few times. The chain is built from TRBV19 and TRBJ2-5; D is possibly TRBD2 (7 bases). The CDR3 covers 14 residues. CDR1 is LNHDA, CDR2 SQIVND, per germline (reference sequence). V was cut by 5 bases and J by 5 bases, with 15 bases left in between. The CDR3 bases are TGTGCCAGTAGTGGGGGGGGCGTCGGGGAGACCCAGTACTTC. Encoded protein: CASSGGGVGETQYF. Full variable domain (outside the CDR3, taken from reference TRBV19 and TRBJ2-5): DGGITQSPKYLFRKEGQNVTLSCEQNLNHDAMYWYRQDPGQGLRLIYYSQIVNDFQKGDIAEGYSVSREKKESFPLTVTSAQKNPTAFYLCASSGGGVGETQYFGPGTRLLVL.

The chain links TRBV12-3 or TRBV12-4 to TRBJ2-7, with D possibly matching TRBD1 (7 bases). The CDR3 sequence is 14 residues long. In DNA form, the CDR3 reads TGTGCTAGCGGTTTATCCAGGGGGTCCTACGAGCAGTACTTC. This sequence encodes CASGLSRGSYEQYF.

V gene TRBV13 combines with J gene TRBJ2-3, with 15 bases matching TRBD2. The CDR3 extends over 19 amino acids. Germline CDR1 is PRHDT and CDR2 is FYEKMQ (reference sequence). The V segment lost 3 bases and the J segment 14 bases; nucleotides outside the gene matches: 21. CDR3: CASSFSRTSGREVADRLYF. CDR3 nucleotides: TGTGCCAGCAGCTTCTCCCGGACTAGCGGGAGGGAAGTGGCAGATAGGCTGTATTTT. Combining the CDR3 with reference TRBV13 and TRBJ2-3 gives the whole variable domain AAGVIQSPRHLIKEKRETATLKCYPIPRHDTVYWYQQGPGQDPQFLISFYEKMQSDKGSIPDRFSAQQFSDYHSELNMSSLELGDSALYFCASSFSRTSGREVADRLYFGPGTRLTVL.

Concerning this clonotype: A much larger clone differs from this one at a single base, so this may be a read error. The rearrangement joins TRBV28 to TRBJ2-1, with D uncertain. The length of the CDR3 is 14 residues. Germline lookup yields CDR1 MDHEN and CDR2 SYDVKM. CDR3 coding DNA: TGTGACAGCAGTCCCCCCCGGTTTTACAATGAGCAGTTCTTC. Protein sequence: CDSSPPRFYNEQFF.

This clonotype is a singleton in its sample. This chain connects TRBV2 to TRBJ2-5, with a weak D call TRBD2 (5 bases). The V gene's germline CDR1 is SNHLY and CDR2 FYNNEI. The CDR3 length is 17 residues. Trimming shortened V by 2 bases and J by 5 bases, and 21 bases separated the two germline ends. CDR3 loop: CASSETSRASFMETQYF. DNA of the CDR3: TGTGCCAGCAGTGAAACAAGTCGGGCTAGCTTCATGGAGACCCAGTACTTC. Combining the CDR3 with reference TRBV2 and TRBJ2-5 gives the whole variable domain EPEVTQTPSHQVTQMGQEVILRCVPISNHLYFYWYRQILGQKVEFLVSFYNNEISEKSEIFDDQFSVERPDGSNFTLKIRSTKLEDSAMYFCASSETSRASFMETQYFGPGTRLLVL.

This clonotype has a count of ten or more. The chain recombines TRBV5-6 with TRBJ2-3, with D possibly matching TRBD1 (7 bases). Germline V gene data show CDR1 as SGHDT and CDR2 as YYEEEE. V lost 0 bases to trimming and J lost 4 bases, with 15 bases between them. The CDR3 has 16 amino acids. CDR3 sequence (DNA): TGTGCCAGCAGCTTGGATACCCTCAGGGGGGCAGATACGCAGTATTTT. Protein product: CASSLDTLRGADTQYF.

Of note for this clonotype: The junction differs from germline at one of its ends, possibly a read error. J is TRBJ1-6 and V is TRBV6-5, with D possibly being TRBD1 (6 bases). CDR1 is MNHEY, CDR2 SVGAGI, per germline. The CDR3 contains 15 residues. CDR3 amino acids: CASSYTSGEDSPLRF. For the CDR3, the DNA is TGTGCCAGCAGTTACACGTCAGGGGAGGATTCACCCCTCCGTTTT.

As to this clonotype: An end of the junction does not agree with germline; a read error may underlie this. This chain connects TRBV11-2 to TRBJ1-2; D ambiguous. This CDR3 has 15 residues. Looked up from germline, CDR1 is SGHAT and CDR2 is FQNNGV. CDR3 residues: CANSLMPDANYGYTF. The CDR3 DNA is TGCGCCAACAGCTTAATGCCCGATGCTAACTATGGCTACACCTTC.

Details on this clonotype: The germline gene is not matched at one end of the junction; a read error may be the cause. J is TRBJ2-2 and V is TRBV29-1, with 7 nucleotides matching TRBD1. CDR3 length equals 15 residues. Germline values: CDR1 SQVTM, CDR2 ANQGSEA. The CDR3 is CSVETGQSNTGELFF. As DNA, the CDR3 is TGCAGCGTCGAGACGGGACAGTCGAACACCGGGGAACTGTTTTTT.

The V gene is TRBV2, the J gene TRBJ2-4, with D unresolved. V shed 6 bases and J shed 0 bases, with 12 bases lying between them. Germline assignment: CDR1 SNHLY and CDR2 FYNNEI. The CDR3 contains 15 residues. The CDR3 protein is CASRMRNLAKNIQYF. The CDR3 region has the DNA TGTGCCAGCAGGATGCGTAATCTAGCCAAAAACATTCAGTACTTC.

This chain joins TRBV11-2 and TRBJ2-3; TRBD2 matches 7 bases. The CDR3 covers 19 residues. V lost 6 bases and J lost 0; bases outside the gene matches: 18. Germline assignment: CDR1 SGHAT and CDR2 FQNNGV. DNA for the CDR3: TGTGCCAGCAGGACTCCTCGGGGCGGGAGACTTATTAGCACAGATACGCAGTATTTT. Its translation is CASRTPRGGRLISTDTQYF.

Comments on this clonotype: One end of the junction does not line up with germline, which may come from a read error. This chain links TRBV11-1 with TRBJ2-5; tentatively, D is TRBD2 (6 bases). Germline loops: CDR1 SGHAT, CDR2 FQDESV (reference sequence). This CDR3 region has 13 residues. As DNA, the CDR3 is TGTGCCAACAGCCATCGGGACTTCGAGGCCCAGTACTTC. Its protein is CANSHRDFEAQYF. Using reference TRBV11-1 and TRBJ2-5 for the parts outside the CDR3, the full variable domain is EAEVAQSPRYKITEKSQAVAFWCDPISGHATLYWYRQILGQGPELLVQFQDESVVDDSQLPKDRFSAERLKGVDSTLKIQPAELGDSAMYLCANSHRDFEAQYFGPGTRLLVL.

In regard to this clonotype: This may stem from a read error, because a much larger clone lies one nucleotide away. The chain uses TRBV30 and TRBJ2-1; D not certain. The germline CDR1 and CDR2 sequences are GTSNPN and SVGIG (reference sequence). This CDR3 contains 12 residues. Trimming stripped 2 bases from V and 8 bases from J, with 10 bases between. In nucleotides, the CDR3 is TGTGCCTGGAGTACGCTCCTCGATGAGCAGTTCTTC. Amino acid sequence: CAWSTLLDEQFF.

This clonotype was seen ten or more times. The chain uses TRBV4-1 and TRBJ1-2, with TRBD1 as a possible D gene (6 bases). CDR1 MGHRA and CDR2 YSYEKL come from the germline V gene. The CDR3 is 16 amino acids. The V gene lost 1 base and the J gene lost 0 bases, with 12 bases spanning the gap. In nucleotides, the CDR3 is TGCGCCAGCAGCCAAGCTTCTAGGGGGTCTAACTATGGCTACACCTTC. Translating gives CASSQASRGSNYGYTF.

A note on this clonotype: At one boundary the junction diverges from the germline segment, which might be a read error. The genes are TRBV7-9 and TRBJ2-1, with D unclear. In germline, CDR1 is SEHNR, CDR2 FQNEAQ (reference sequence). The CDR3 is 13 residues long. Here the CDR3 reads CASSPRLDNEQLF. The CDR3 DNA reads as TGTGCCAGCAGCCCCCGGCTTGATAATGAGCAGCTCTTC.

Only a few counts were recorded for this clonotype. A much larger clone differs from this one at a single base, so this may be a read error. This sequence joins TRBV28 and TRBJ1-5; unclear D gene. Germline V gene sequence: CDR1 MDHEN, CDR2 SYDVKM. The CDR3 runs to 14 residues. Trimming pared 5 bases from V and 1 base from J, leaving 9 bases between. This chain's CDR3 is CASSQQLSNQPQHF. The CDR3 DNA is TGTGCCAGCAGTCAACAATTGAGCAATCAGCCCCAGCATTTT.

This clonotype was picked up one time. The junction departs from the called germline gene at one end, perhaps through a read error. The chain uses TRBV12-3 or TRBV12-4 and TRBJ2-7; TRBD1 aligns across 7 bases. The CDR3 runs 13 residues. The CDR3 region is CVSLLGQSYEQYF. The CDR3 DNA is TGTGTCAGCTTACTGGGACAGTCCTACGAGCAGTACTTC.